These 32 T cell receptor beta chains came from one sample sequenced in a study of blood T cell repertoires in COVID-19. Clones were read by immunoSEQ multiplex PCR, and TCRdb kept only the in-frame ones, dropping some. The sample holds 400,000 or so clones; 90% are singletons and the top ten take about 0.57%. The source material was PBMCs or T cells enriched from blood (not recorded which). These receptors were taken from a man in his late teens or twenties who had recovered from COVID-19.

The V and J genes are TRBV29-1 and TRBJ2-7; 7 bases are shared with TRBD1. The trim removed 6 bases at V and 4 bases at J, leaving 6 bases unmatched. The V gene's germline CDR1 is SQVTM and CDR2 ANQGSEA. The CDR3 runs to 12 residues. CDR3 bases: TGCAGCGTACGGGACAGCAGATACGAGCAGTACTTC. The encoded protein is CSVRDSRYEQYF.

The chain recombines TRBV2 with TRBJ1-5; tentatively, D is TRBD1 (6 bases). The CDR3 extends over 16 amino acids. V lost 2 bases and J lost 0, with 11 bases in between. In germline, CDR1 is SNHLY, CDR2 FYNNEI. The CDR3 nucleotides read TGTGCCAGCAGTGAAAACAGGGTTTATAGCAATCAGCCCCAGCATTTT. It encodes CASSENRVYSNQPQHF.

Points on this clone: One junction end does not reproduce the germline sequence, and a read error may be involved. The rearrangement joins TRBV18 to TRBJ2-7; tentative D call: TRBD2 (6 bases). This CDR3 is 14 amino acids long. CDR1 is KGHSH and CDR2 is LQKENI in the germline V gene. The CDR3 sequence: CASSPGLTSNEQYF. The CDR3 DNA follows: TGTGCCAGCTCACCGGGACTGACCTCCAACGAGCAGTACTTC.

The chain combines TRBV19 with TRBJ2-7; 7 bases align to TRBD2. Trimming took 2 bases from V and 0 from J; bases not matched to a gene: 1. CDR1 LNHDA and CDR2 SQIVND come from the germline V gene (reference sequence). This CDR3 comprises 14 residues. The CDR3 DNA reads TGTGCCAGTAGTATAAGCGGGACCTCCTACGAGCAGTACTTC. Its translation is CASSISGTSYEQYF. The full variable domain, in which reference TRBV19 and TRBJ2-7 provide the parts outside the CDR3, is DGGITQSPKYLFRKEGQNVTLSCEQNLNHDAMYWYRQDPGQGLRLIYYSQIVNDFQKGDIAEGYSVSREKKESFPLTVTSAQKNPTAFYLCASSISGTSYEQYFGPGTRLTVT.

About this clone itself: Because the CDR3's place on the DNA is in doubt, the DNA is left out and the CDR3 is given as listed by TCRdb. The V call is TRBV2, the J call TRBJ1-6; the table's D call, TRBD1, was not checked against the DNA. Per the germline V gene, CDR1 is SNHLY and CDR2 is FYNNEI. The CDR3 is made up of 15 amino acids, end residues included. This chain's CDR3 is CASSTSWASNSPLHF.

This clone was recorded once. The gene calls are TRBV10-3 and TRBJ1-4, with a tentative D call TRBD1 (6 bases). The germline gives CDR1 ENHRY, CDR2 SYGVKD. The CDR3 spans 15 residues. V lost 1 base to trimming and J lost 7 bases, with 13 bases between them. The CDR3 DNA reads as TGTGCCATCAGTGAGTTCGGCGGGGGCGGTGAAAAACTGTTTTTT. This sequence encodes CAISEFGGGGEKLFF.

This clone was seen once. Written as DNA, the CDR3 is TGTGCCAGCACCCACGGGGGGAATAGCAATCAGCCCCAGCATTTT. It translates to CASTHGGNSNQPQHF. V usage is TRBV6-5 and J usage is TRBJ1-5, with TRBD1 as a possible D gene (5 bases). Germline lookup yields CDR1 MNHEY and CDR2 SVGAGI. Trimming took off 7 bases at V and 0 bases at J, with 13 bases between the two ends. This CDR3 comprises 15 residues.

The chain joins TRBV7-9 to TRBJ2-2; D gene uncertain. This CDR3 has 15 residues. The V end lost 1 base, the J end lost 0 bases, and 6 bases lay between the germline ends. Germline lookup yields CDR1 SEHNR and CDR2 FQNEAQ (reference sequence). The CDR3 is CASSLGATNTGELFF. The DNA of the CDR3 is TGTGCCAGCAGCTTAGGAGCGACGAACACCGGGGAGCTGTTTTTT.

The CDR3 is CASSLDRRSGELFF. CDR3 nucleotide sequence: TGTGCCAGCAGCTTAGATCGGAGATCCGGGGAGCTGTTTTTT. V is TRBV11-2 and J is TRBJ2-2; no clear D. CDR1 SGHAT and CDR2 FQNNGV come from the germline V gene. The CDR3 runs to 14 residues. Between the trimmed V and J ends, which lost 0 bases and 6 bases, there was a span of 8 bases.

The CDR3 DNA reads TGTGCCAGCAGCTTTATTCACGGCTCCTACGAGCAGTACTTC. This encodes CASSFIHGSYEQYF. The chain combines TRBV7-3 with TRBJ2-7, with D unclear. The CDR3 spans 14 residues. V lost 3 bases and J lost 0, with 9 bases in between. Germline V CDR1 and CDR2: SGHTA, FQGTGA.

The table lists this clone with a few counts. The rearrangement joins TRBV6-1 to TRBJ1-4, with 8 bases that match TRBD1. This CDR3 is 15 amino acids long. Trimming removed 3 bases from V and 4 bases from J; junction bases left unmatched: 4. CDR1 is MNHNS, CDR2 SASEGT, per germline. The DNA of the CDR3 is TGTGCCAGCAGTGATGCGGACAGGGATAATGAAAAACTGTTTTTT. Translation: CASSDADRDNEKLFF.

The chain is built from TRBV2 and TRBJ2-7; 7 nucleotides align to TRBD1. This CDR3 spans 16 amino acids. Germline V CDR1 and CDR2: SNHLY, FYNNEI. J gave up 2 bases and V 1 base, and 8 bases lay outside the gene matches. The CDR3, as DNA: TGTGCCAGCAGTGAAGTCCGACGGGACAGAACCTACGAGCAGTACTTC. This encodes CASSEVRRDRTYEQYF.

This clone has only a few counts. The V and J genes are TRBV2 and TRBJ2-2, with TRBD1 as a possible D gene (5 bases). The germline V gene has CDR1 SNHLY and CDR2 FYNNEI. V lost 5 bases and J 5 bases, leaving 9 bases between the germline ends. This CDR3 contains 13 residues. CDR3 sequence: CASSKTATGELFF. The CDR3 DNA follows: TGTGCCAGCAGTAAGACAGCTACCGGGGAGCTGTTTTTT. Complete variable domain (other parts from reference TRBV2 and TRBJ2-2): EPEVTQTPSHQVTQMGQEVILRCVPISNHLYFYWYRQILGQKVEFLVSFYNNEISEKSEIFDDQFSVERPDGSNFTLKIRSTKLEDSAMYFCASSKTATGELFFGEGSRLTVL.

V is TRBV11-3 and J is TRBJ2-1; D possibly corresponds to TRBD2 (5 bases). This CDR3 spans 13 amino acids. In germline, CDR1 is SGHNT, CDR2 YENEEA. Trimming stripped 5 bases from V and 10 bases from J, with 15 bases between. The CDR3 protein is CASSVGGPREQFF. CDR3 nucleotide sequence: TGTGCCAGCAGCGTTGGCGGGCCCCGGGAGCAGTTCTTC.

The CDR3 DNA follows: TGTGCCAGCAGCCAACAGAATCAGCCCCAGCATTTT. Translated, it gives CASSQQNQPQHF. This sequence joins TRBV25-1 and TRBJ1-5, with D unclear. Trimming cost V 6 bases and J 4 bases, with 7 bases left between them. CDR1 and CDR2 from the germline V gene are MGHDK and SYGVNS. The CDR3 sequence is 12 residues long.

This clone came up once. This sequence joins TRBV2 and TRBJ1-2, with D perhaps TRBD1 (5 bases). V was shortened by 3 bases and J by 4 bases, with 9 bases between the two germline ends. Germline CDR1 and CDR2: SNHLY and FYNNEI. This CDR3 contains 13 residues. The CDR3 bases are TGTGCCAGCAGTGAGGGGCAGGGCTATGGCTACACCTTC. Residues: CASSEGQGYGYTF.

The V and J genes are TRBV7-3 and TRBJ2-2; 8 bases line up with TRBD2. CDR3 length: 16 residues. Losses at the gene ends were 4 bases for V and 9 bases for J; bases not matched to a gene: 13. Germline V gene sequence: CDR1 SGHTA, CDR2 FQGTGA. CDR3 sequence: CASSSLLGREDRELFF. As DNA, the CDR3 is TGTGCCAGCAGCTCCCTCCTAGGGCGGGAGGACCGGGAGCTGTTTTTT.

This clone was seen just once. V is TRBV27 and J is TRBJ2-3; D call uncertain. The ends were cut back, 2 bases at V and 4 bases at J, with 4 bases in the middle. The germline V gene encodes CDR1 MNHEY and CDR2 SMNVEV (reference sequence). This CDR3 comprises 12 residues. CDR3 nucleotides: TGTGCCAGCAGTTTAGGGCCAGATACGCAGTATTTT. This encodes CASSLGPDTQYF.

This clone was seen a handful of times. This chain uses TRBV7-9 with TRBJ2-7, with a tentative D call TRBD2 (7 bases). The CDR3 runs 14 residues. Germline CDR1 reads SEHNR; CDR2 reads FQNEAQ (reference sequence). V lost 5 bases to trimming and J lost 3 bases, with 14 bases between them. The CDR3 sequence: CASSGTGGVYEQYF. Here the CDR3 DNA reads TGTGCCAGCAGCGGAACGGGGGGCGTCTACGAGCAGTACTTC.

The chain couples TRBV27 to TRBJ1-6, with 8 bases aligning to TRBD1. Trimming cost V 6 bases and J 7 bases; bases outside gene matches: 5. The CDR3 extends over 14 amino acids. CDR1 MNHEY and CDR2 SMNVEV come from the germline V gene (reference sequence). As DNA, the CDR3 is TGTGCCAGCAGGTGGGGACAGGTGAATTCACCCCTCCACTTT. Amino acid sequence: CASRWGQVNSPLHF.

This chain uses TRBV18 with TRBJ2-2, with D tentatively TRBD1 (7 bases). V was shortened by 6 bases and J by 0 bases, with 14 bases between the two germline ends. CDR3 length: 16 residues. Germline CDR1 and CDR2: KGHSH and LQKENI. DNA for the CDR3: TGTGCCAGCTCTTCCCAGGGGGGTACGAACACCGGGGAGCTGTTTTTT. Amino acid sequence: CASSSQGGTNTGELFF.

V gene TRBV27 combines with J gene TRBJ1-1; no definite D call. The germline V gene has CDR1 MNHEY and CDR2 SMNVEV (reference sequence). This CDR3 has 12 residues. Trimming shortened V by 6 bases and J by 3 bases, and 8 bases separated the two germline ends. In nucleotides, the CDR3 is TGTGCCAGCAGGTCCGGGGACACTGAAGCTTTCTTT. This translates into CASRSGDTEAFF.

The genes are TRBV7-2 and TRBJ1-6; TRBD1 matches at 7 bases. CDR1 is SGHTA and CDR2 is FQGNSA in the germline V gene. Trimming took 5 bases from V and 7 from J; bases not matched to a gene: 5. The CDR3 runs 14 residues. CDR3 protein: CASSPGTANSPLHF. The CDR3 nucleotides read TGTGCCAGCAGCCCCGGGACAGCCAATTCACCCCTCCACTTT.

The V call is TRBV4-1, the J call TRBJ1-1; D may be TRBD1 (5 bases). Trimming cost V 3 bases and J 5 bases, with 19 bases left between them. The CDR3 consists of 16 residues. The germline gives CDR1 MGHRA, CDR2 YSYEKL. CDR3 DNA sequence: TGCGCCAGCAGCCATTTTTCTGCAGGGCTAGAGACTGAAGCTTTCTTT. Protein product: CASSHFSAGLETEAFF.

V usage is TRBV28 and J usage is TRBJ2-1, with TRBD2 matching over 7 bases. The V gene end was trimmed by 6 bases and the J gene end by 7 bases; junction bases not matched to a gene: 9. Looked up from germline, CDR1 is MDHEN and CDR2 is SYDVKM. CDR3 length equals 14 residues. CDR3 DNA sequence: TGTGCCAGCAGGAGGGGTGTGCGGGGGAATGAGCAGTTCTTC. It specifies CASRRGVRGNEQFF.

This sequence joins TRBV19 and TRBJ1-5; D might be TRBD1 (6 bases). The V end lost 9 bases, the J end lost 7 bases, and 16 bases lay between the germline ends. This CDR3 spans 13 amino acids. Germline V lookup: CDR1 LNHDA, CDR2 SQIVND (reference sequence). Here the CDR3 reads CASAIQGYQPQHF. The DNA of the CDR3 is TGTGCCAGCGCGATACAGGGTTACCAGCCCCAGCATTTT.

The V and J genes are TRBV6-5 and TRBJ1-2, with a tentative D call TRBD1 (5 bases). The CDR3 length is 14 residues. Germline V gene data show CDR1 as MNHEY and CDR2 as SVGAGI. The germline V and J ends were trimmed by 0 bases and 7 bases, with 12 bases remaining between them. CDR3 region: CASSYSGLQGGYTF. The CDR3 DNA sequence: TGTGCCAGCAGTTACTCTGGGCTTCAGGGTGGCTACACCTTC.

The chain uses TRBV21-1 and TRBJ1-4; the table's D call TRBD1 went unverified against the DNA. TRBV21-1 is recorded as a pseudogene. This CDR3 region has 15 residues. In DNA, the CDR3 is TGTGCCAGCAGTATTAACAGGGGGCAGGACCGTTCACTGTTTTTT. Translated: CASSINRGQDRSLFF.

The chain uses TRBV7-2 and TRBJ2-4; the match to TRBD2 covers 8 bases. This CDR3 spans 15 amino acids. J lost 6 bases, V lost 2 bases, and 6 bases had no gene match. In germline, CDR1 is SGHTA, CDR2 FQGNSA. As DNA, the CDR3 is TGTGCCAGCAGCTTACAGCGGGGGACGGGAAACATTCAGTACTTC. The encoded protein is CASSLQRGTGNIQYF.

This clone was counted ten times or more. The chain employs TRBV6-1 and TRBJ2-2, with D perhaps TRBD1 (7 bases). V lost 3 bases and J lost 7, with 15 bases in between. Germline CDR1 is MNHNS and CDR2 is SASEGT. The CDR3 totals 15 residues. The CDR3 loop reads CASSDFTGEVGELFF. The CDR3 DNA reads as TGTGCCAGCAGTGATTTCACAGGGGAGGTCGGGGAGCTGTTTTTT.

The chain combines TRBV14 with TRBJ1-6; D gene unclear. Trimming left V 1 base short and J 7 bases short, with 14 bases between. This CDR3 region has 16 residues. Per germline, CDR1 SGHDN and CDR2 FVKESK. CDR3 sequence: CASSQVNQKLNSPLHF. The CDR3 bases are TGTGCCAGCAGCCAAGTTAATCAGAAGTTGAATTCACCCCTCCACTTT.

The rearrangement links TRBV27 to TRBJ1-3, with 9 bases lining up with TRBD1. Trimming took 3 bases from V and 3 from J; bases not matched to a gene: 6. Germline loops: CDR1 MNHEY, CDR2 SMNVEV (reference sequence). CDR3 length: 16 residues. In DNA form, the CDR3 reads TGTGCCAGCAGTTTCACCGGGACAGGGCGTGGAAACACCATATATTTT. It is translated as CASSFTGTGRGNTIYF.